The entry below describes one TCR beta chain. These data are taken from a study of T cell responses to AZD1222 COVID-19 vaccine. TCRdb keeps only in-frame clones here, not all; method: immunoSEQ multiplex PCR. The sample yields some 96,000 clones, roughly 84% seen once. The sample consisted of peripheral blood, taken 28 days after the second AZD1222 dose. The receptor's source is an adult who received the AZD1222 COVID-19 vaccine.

The CDR3 loop reads CASSPVVAETQYF. DNA of the CDR3: TGTGCCAGCTCACCAGTGGTTGCAGAGACCCAGTACTTC. The chain links TRBV18 to TRBJ2-5; D is unclear. The CDR3 sequence is 13 residues long. Deletions cut 2 bases from V and 4 bases from J, with 8 bases between. CDR1 is KGHSH and CDR2 is LQKENI in the germline V gene.